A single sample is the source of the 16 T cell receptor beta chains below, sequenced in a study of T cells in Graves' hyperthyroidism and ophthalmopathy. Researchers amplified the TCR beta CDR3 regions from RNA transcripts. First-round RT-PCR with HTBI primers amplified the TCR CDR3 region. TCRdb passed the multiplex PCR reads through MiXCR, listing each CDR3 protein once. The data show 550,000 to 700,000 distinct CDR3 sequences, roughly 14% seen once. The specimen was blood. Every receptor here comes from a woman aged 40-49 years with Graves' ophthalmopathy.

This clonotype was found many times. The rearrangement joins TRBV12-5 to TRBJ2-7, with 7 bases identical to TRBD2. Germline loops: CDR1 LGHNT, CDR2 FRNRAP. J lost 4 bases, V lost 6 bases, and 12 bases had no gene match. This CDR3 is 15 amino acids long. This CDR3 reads CASGLAGLVLYEQYF. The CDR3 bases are TGTGCTAGTGGGCTAGCTGGACTAGTCTTGTACGAGCAGTACTTC.

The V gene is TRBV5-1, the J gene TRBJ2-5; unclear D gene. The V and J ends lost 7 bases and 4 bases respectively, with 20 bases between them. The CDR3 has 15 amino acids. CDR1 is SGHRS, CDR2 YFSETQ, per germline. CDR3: CASGEGRNRAETQYF. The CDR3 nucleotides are TGCGCCAGCGGGGAAGGTCGGAATCGGGCAGAGACCCAGTACTTC.

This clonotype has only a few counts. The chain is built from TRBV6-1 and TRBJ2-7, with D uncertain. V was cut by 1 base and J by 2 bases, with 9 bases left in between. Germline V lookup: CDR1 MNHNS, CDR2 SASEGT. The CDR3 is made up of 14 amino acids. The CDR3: CASSEGRTAYEQYF. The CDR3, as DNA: TGTGCCAGCAGTGAAGGGCGTACTGCCTACGAGCAGTACTTC.

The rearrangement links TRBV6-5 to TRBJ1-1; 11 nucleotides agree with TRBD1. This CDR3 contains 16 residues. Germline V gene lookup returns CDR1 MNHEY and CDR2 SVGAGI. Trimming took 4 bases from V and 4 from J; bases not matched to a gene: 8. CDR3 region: CASSSPSGTGGTEAFF. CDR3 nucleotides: TGTGCCAGCAGTTCCCCTTCCGGGACAGGGGGCACTGAAGCTTTCTTT.

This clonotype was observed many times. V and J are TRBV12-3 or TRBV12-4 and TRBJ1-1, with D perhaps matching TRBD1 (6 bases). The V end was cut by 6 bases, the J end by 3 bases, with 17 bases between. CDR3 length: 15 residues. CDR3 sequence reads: CASRVNRVVDTEAFF. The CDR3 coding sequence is TGTGCCAGCAGAGTAAACAGGGTCGTCGACACTGAAGCTTTCTTT.

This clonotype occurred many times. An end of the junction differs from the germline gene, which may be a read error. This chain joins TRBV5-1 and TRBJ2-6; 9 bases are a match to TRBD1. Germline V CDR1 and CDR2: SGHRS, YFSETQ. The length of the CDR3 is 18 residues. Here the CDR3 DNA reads TGCGCCAGCAGCTTGGAGCGGGACAGGGCGACGGGGGCCAACGCCCTGACTTTC. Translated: CASSLERDRATGANALTF.

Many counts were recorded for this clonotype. In DNA, the CDR3 is TGCAGTGCTAGTCCCACCATTTCTAGCAATCAGCCCCAGCATTTT. Translating it yields CSASPTISSNQPQHF. This rearrangement joins TRBV20-1 to TRBJ1-5; the D is unclear. This CDR3 comprises 15 residues. Germline loops: CDR1 DFQATT, CDR2 SNEGSKA (reference sequence). With 3 bases removed from V and 0 bases from J, the gap between germline ends came to 12 bases.

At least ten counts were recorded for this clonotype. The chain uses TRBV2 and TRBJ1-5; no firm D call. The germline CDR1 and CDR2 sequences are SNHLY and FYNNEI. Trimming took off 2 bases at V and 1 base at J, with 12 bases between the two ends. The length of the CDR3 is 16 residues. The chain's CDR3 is CASSEITGRSNQPQHF. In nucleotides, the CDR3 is TGTGCCAGCAGTGAAATTACCGGCCGCAGCAATCAGCCCCAGCATTTT.

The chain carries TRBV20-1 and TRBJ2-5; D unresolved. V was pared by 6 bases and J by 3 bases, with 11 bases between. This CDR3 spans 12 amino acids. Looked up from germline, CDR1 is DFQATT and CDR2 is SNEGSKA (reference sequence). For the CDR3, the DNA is TGCAGTGCCCGAAGTCTTGAAGAGACCCAGTACTTC. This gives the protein CSARSLEETQYF.

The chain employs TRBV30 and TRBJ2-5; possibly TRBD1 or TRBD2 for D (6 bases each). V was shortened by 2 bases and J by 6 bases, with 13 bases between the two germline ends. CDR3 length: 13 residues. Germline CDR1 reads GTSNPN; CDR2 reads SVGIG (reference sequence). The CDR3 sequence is CAWSRGGWQTQYF. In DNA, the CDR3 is TGTGCCTGGAGTAGAGGGGGGTGGCAGACCCAGTACTTC.

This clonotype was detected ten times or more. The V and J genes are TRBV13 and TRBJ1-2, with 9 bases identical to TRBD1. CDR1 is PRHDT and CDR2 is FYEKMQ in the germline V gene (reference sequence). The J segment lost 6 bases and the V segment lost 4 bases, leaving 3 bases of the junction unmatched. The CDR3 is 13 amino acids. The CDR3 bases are TGTGCCAGCAGCTGGGGACAGGGTAATGGCTACACCTTC. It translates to CASSWGQGNGYTF.

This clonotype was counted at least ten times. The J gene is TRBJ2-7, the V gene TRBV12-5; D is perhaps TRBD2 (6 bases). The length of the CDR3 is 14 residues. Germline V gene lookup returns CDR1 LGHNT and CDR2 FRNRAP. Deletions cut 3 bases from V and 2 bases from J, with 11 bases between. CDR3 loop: CASGFMGEAYEQYF. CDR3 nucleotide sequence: TGTGCTAGTGGTTTTATGGGGGAGGCCTACGAGCAGTACTTC.

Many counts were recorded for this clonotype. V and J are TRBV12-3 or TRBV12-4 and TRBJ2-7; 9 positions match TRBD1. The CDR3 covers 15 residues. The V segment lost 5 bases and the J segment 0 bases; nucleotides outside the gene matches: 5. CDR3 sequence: CASSRTGGSSYEQYF. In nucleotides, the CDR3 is TGTGCCAGCAGTCGAACAGGGGGCAGCTCCTACGAGCAGTACTTC.

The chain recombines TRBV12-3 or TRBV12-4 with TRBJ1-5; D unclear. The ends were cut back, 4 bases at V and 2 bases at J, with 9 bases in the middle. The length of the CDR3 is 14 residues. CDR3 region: CASSWGNRNQPQHF. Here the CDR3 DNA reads TGTGCCAGCAGTTGGGGTAATCGCAATCAGCCCCAGCATTTT.

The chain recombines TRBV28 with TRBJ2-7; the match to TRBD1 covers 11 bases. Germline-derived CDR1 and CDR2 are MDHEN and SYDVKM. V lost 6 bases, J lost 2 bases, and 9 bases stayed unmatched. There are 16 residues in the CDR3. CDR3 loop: CASSRTGGFLTYEQYF. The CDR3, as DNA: TGTGCCAGCAGCCGGACAGGGGGCTTCTTGACCTACGAGCAGTACTTC. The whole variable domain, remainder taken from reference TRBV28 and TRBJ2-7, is DVKVTQSSRYLVKRTGEKVFLECVQDMDHENMFWYRQDPGLGLRLIYFSYDVKMKEKGDIPEGYSVSREKKERFSLILESASTNQTSMYLCASSRTGGFLTYEQYFGPGTRLTVT.

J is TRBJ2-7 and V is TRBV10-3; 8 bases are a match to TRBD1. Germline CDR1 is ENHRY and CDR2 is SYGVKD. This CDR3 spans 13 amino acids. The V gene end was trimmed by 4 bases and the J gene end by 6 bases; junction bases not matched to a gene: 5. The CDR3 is CAISVQGAIEQYF. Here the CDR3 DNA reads TGTGCCATCAGTGTTCAGGGGGCAATCGAGCAGTACTTC.